The 16 T cell receptor beta chains given below trace back to one sample, sequenced in a study of control samples from healthy donors and cancer patients. Measured with immunoSEQ multiplex PCR; TCRdb has only the in-frame clones, and not every one. In the table there are about 180,000 clones, around nine tenths of which are singletons. The source material was blood. These receptors came from a man under 40 in good health.

The J gene is TRBJ1-5, the V gene TRBV5-5; TRBD1 matches at 10 bases. The CDR3 is 16 residues long. The junction had 8 bases not matched to a gene; V was cut back by 4 bases and J by 4 bases. Per the germline V gene, CDR1 is SGHKS and CDR2 is YYEKEE (reference sequence). CDR3 sequence reads: CASSPLSGQGNQPQHF. CDR3 nucleotide sequence: TGTGCCAGCAGCCCCCTCTCGGGACAGGGGAATCAGCCCCAGCATTTT.

The rearrangement links TRBV30 to TRBJ1-1; D ambiguous. Trimming left V 8 bases short and J 10 bases short, with 11 bases between. CDR1 is GTSNPN and CDR2 is SVGIG in the germline V gene (reference sequence). This CDR3 has 9 residues. The CDR3 loop is CAAIPVAFF. Here the CDR3 DNA reads TGTGCCGCCATTCCAGTAGCTTTCTTT.

The chain is built from TRBV25-1 and TRBJ2-3; 7 bases match TRBD2. Looked up from germline, CDR1 is MGHDK and CDR2 is SYGVNS. This CDR3 contains 10 residues. Unmatched junction bases numbered 2, after V lost 8 bases and J lost 9 bases. The CDR3, as DNA: TGTGCCAGCGGAGCGGGGACGCAGTATTTT. This gives the protein CASGAGTQYF.

As DNA, the CDR3 is TGCGCCAGCGAAGGACAGGGCCCCTACAATGAGCAGTTCTTC. It is translated as CASEGQGPYNEQFF. The V and J genes are TRBV5-1 and TRBJ2-1, with 8 bases identical to TRBD1. This CDR3 spans 14 amino acids. V shed 7 bases and J 2 bases; nucleotides not matched to a gene: 5. The germline gives CDR1 SGHRS, CDR2 YFSETQ.

The chain recombines TRBV18 with TRBJ2-2; 7 bases are shared with TRBD1. Germline V lookup: CDR1 KGHSH, CDR2 LQKENI. The CDR3 runs to 16 residues. The V and J ends lost 2 bases and 3 bases, in that order; junction bases with no gene match: 6. CDR3 sequence reads: CASSPKTGRDTGELFF. For the CDR3, the DNA is TGTGCCAGCTCACCAAAGACAGGGCGCGACACCGGGGAGCTGTTTTTT. The whole variable domain, filled in from reference TRBV18 and TRBJ2-2, reads NAGVMQNPRHLVRRRGQEARLRCSPMKGHSHVYWYRQLPEEGLKFMVYLQKENIIDESGMPKERFSAEFPKEGPSILRIQQVVRGDSAAYFCASSPKTGRDTGELFFGEGSRLTVL.

CDR3 bases: TGTGCCAGCAGCACAAGCACAGATACGCAGTATTTT. Encoded protein: CASSTSTDTQYF. The chain joins TRBV7-9 to TRBJ2-3; D is unclear. V dropped 5 bases and J dropped 0 bases, with 3 bases sitting between them. This CDR3 is built from 12 residues. The germline V gene has CDR1 SEHNR and CDR2 FQNEAQ (reference sequence).

This rearrangement joins TRBV25-1 to TRBJ2-5; 7 bases fit TRBD1. This CDR3 region has 15 residues. CDR1 and CDR2 from the germline V gene are MGHDK and SYGVNS. The J segment lost 1 base and the V segment lost 4 bases, leaving 6 bases of the junction unmatched. The CDR3 DNA is TGTGCCAGCAGTGCGTCCGACAGGGTCCAAGAGACCCAGTACTTC. Its protein is CASSASDRVQETQYF.

The chain combines TRBV2 with TRBJ1-2; 9 nucleotides align to TRBD1. This CDR3 has 13 residues. Germline V gene data show CDR1 as SNHLY and CDR2 as FYNNEI. After removal of 5 bases from V and 3 bases from J, the junction contained 1 base not matched to a gene. DNA of the CDR3: TGTGCCAGCAGTCGACAGGGGGACTATGGCTACACCTTC. It encodes CASSRQGDYGYTF.

The chain joins TRBV21-1 to TRBJ1-1. TRBV21-1 is a documented pseudogene. The CDR3 length is 15 residues. The CDR3 DNA reads as TGTGCCAGCAGCAGAGGGACTCATGGAGGCACTGAAGCTTTCTTT. It translates to CASSRGTHGGTEAFF.

V and J are TRBV27 and TRBJ2-2, with 10 bases lining up with TRBD2. The CDR3 extends over 16 amino acids. Trimming at V came to 6 bases and at J to 3 bases, leaving 7 bases not matched to a gene. The germline V gene encodes CDR1 MNHEY and CDR2 SMNVEV (reference sequence). The CDR3 DNA follows: TGTGCCAGCAGATTCGTCAGCGGGAGGGACACCGGGGAGCTGTTTTTT. It is translated as CASRFVSGRDTGELFF.

The V call is TRBV5-4, the J call TRBJ2-7; maybe TRBD2 (5 bases). The V and J ends lost 0 bases and 3 bases respectively, with 10 bases between them. CDR3 length: 14 residues. Germline values: CDR1 SGHNT, CDR2 YYREEE (reference sequence). CDR3 nucleotides: TGTGCCAGCAGCTTGGGAACCCGGGACTACGAGCAGTACTTC. This codes for CASSLGTRDYEQYF.

The chain carries TRBV7-2 and TRBJ2-1; the match to TRBD2 covers 10 bases. Trimming cost V 5 bases and J 8 bases; bases outside gene matches: 15. Germline V lookup: CDR1 SGHTA, CDR2 FQGNSA. The CDR3 has 17 amino acids. CDR3 DNA: TGTGCCAGCAGCCCAAGGGCAGCGGGGGGGAGAAGCGATGAGCAGTTCTTC. Its protein product is CASSPRAAGGRSDEQFF.

V gene TRBV11-2 combines with J gene TRBJ1-6, with 7 bases aligning to TRBD1. The CDR3 is 14 residues long. Trimming took 5 bases from V and 12 from J; bases not matched to a gene: 10. Per the germline V gene, CDR1 is SGHAT and CDR2 is FQNNGV. CDR3 protein: CASSPGQVAGPLHF. Here the CDR3 DNA reads TGTGCCAGCAGCCCAGGACAGGTCGCGGGACCCCTCCACTTT.

The gene calls are TRBV10-1 and TRBJ2-1; TRBD2 aligns across 8 bases. Trimming at V came to 3 bases and at J to 0 bases, leaving 4 bases not matched to a gene. The germline gives CDR1 WNHNN, CDR2 SYGVQD (reference sequence). The CDR3 runs to 16 residues. For the CDR3, the DNA is TGCGCCAGCAGTGAAGTGGCGGGGGGCTCCTACAATGAGCAGTTCTTC. It is translated as CASSEVAGGSYNEQFF.

The chain couples TRBV27 to TRBJ2-3; 8 positions match TRBD2. V lost 8 bases and J lost 0; bases outside the gene matches: 7. The CDR3 is 15 residues long. Looked up from germline, CDR1 is MNHEY and CDR2 is SMNVEV (reference sequence). Here the CDR3 reads CASHGASGSTDTQYF. Written as DNA, the CDR3 is TGTGCCAGCCATGGGGCTAGCGGGAGCACAGATACGCAGTATTTT.

The chain recombines TRBV7-2 with TRBJ1-6, with 7 bases aligning to TRBD1. This CDR3 has 13 amino acids. Germline V CDR1 and CDR2: SGHTA, FQGNSA. The V segment lost 5 bases and the J segment 7 bases; nucleotides outside the gene matches: 2. The CDR3 loop is CASSLGQNSPLHF. The CDR3, as DNA: TGTGCCAGCAGCCTGGGACAGAATTCACCCCTCCACTTT.